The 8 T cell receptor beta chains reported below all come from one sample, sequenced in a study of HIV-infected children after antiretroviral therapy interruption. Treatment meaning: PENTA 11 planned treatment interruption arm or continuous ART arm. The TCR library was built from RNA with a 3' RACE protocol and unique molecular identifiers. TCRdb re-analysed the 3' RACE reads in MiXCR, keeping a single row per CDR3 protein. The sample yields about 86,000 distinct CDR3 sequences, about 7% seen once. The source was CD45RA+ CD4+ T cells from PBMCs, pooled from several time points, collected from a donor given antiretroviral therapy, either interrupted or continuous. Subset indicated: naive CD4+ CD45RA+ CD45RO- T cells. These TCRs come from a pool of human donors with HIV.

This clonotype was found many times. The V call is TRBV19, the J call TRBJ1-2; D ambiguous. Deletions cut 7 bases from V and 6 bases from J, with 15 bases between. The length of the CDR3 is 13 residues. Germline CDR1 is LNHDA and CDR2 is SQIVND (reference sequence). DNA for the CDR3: TGTGCCAGTACCCCAAATCCTTGGGATGGCTACACCTTC. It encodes CASTPNPWDGYTF.

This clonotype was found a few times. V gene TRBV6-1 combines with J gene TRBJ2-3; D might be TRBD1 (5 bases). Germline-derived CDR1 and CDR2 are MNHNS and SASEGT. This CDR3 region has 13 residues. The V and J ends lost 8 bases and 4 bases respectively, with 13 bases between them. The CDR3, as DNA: TGTGCCAGCCCCCAGGGATTTCCAGATACGCAGTATTTT. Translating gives CASPQGFPDTQYF.

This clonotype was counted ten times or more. The CDR3 DNA is TGTGCCAGCAGTTACTGGGGGGGAATGAATACGCAGTATTTT. It specifies CASSYWGGMNTQYF. The chain is built from TRBV6-5 and TRBJ2-3, with 7 bases lining up with TRBD2. The CDR3 is made up of 14 amino acids. Germline lookup yields CDR1 MNHEY and CDR2 SVGAGI. V lost 1 base, J lost 7 bases, and 5 bases stayed unmatched.

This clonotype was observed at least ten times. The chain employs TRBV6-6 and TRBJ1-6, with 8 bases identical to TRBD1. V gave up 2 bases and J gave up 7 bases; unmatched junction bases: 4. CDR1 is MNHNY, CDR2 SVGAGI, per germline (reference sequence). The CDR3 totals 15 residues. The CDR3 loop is CASSYVGQENSPLHF. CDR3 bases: TGTGCCAGCAGTTACGTGGGACAGGAGAATTCACCCCTCCACTTT.

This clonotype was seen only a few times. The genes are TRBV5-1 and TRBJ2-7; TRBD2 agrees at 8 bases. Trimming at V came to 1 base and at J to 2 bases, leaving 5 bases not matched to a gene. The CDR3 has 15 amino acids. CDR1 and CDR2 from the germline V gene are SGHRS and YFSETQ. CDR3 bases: TGCGCCAGCAGCTTGAGCGGGAGTCAGCCCTACGAGCAGTACTTC. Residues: CASSLSGSQPYEQYF.

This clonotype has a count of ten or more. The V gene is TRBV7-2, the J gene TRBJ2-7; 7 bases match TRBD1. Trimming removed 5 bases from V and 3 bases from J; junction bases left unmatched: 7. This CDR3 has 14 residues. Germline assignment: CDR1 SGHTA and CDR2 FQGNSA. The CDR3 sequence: CASSHTGTDYEQYF. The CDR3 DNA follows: TGTGCCAGCAGCCATACCGGGACAGACTACGAGCAGTACTTC. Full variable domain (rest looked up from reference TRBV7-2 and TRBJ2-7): GAGVSQSPSNKVTEKGKDVELRCDPISGHTALYWYRQSLGQGLEFLIYFQGNSAPDKSGLPSDRFSAERTGGSVSTLTIQRTQQEDSAVYLCASSHTGTDYEQYFGPGTRLTVT.

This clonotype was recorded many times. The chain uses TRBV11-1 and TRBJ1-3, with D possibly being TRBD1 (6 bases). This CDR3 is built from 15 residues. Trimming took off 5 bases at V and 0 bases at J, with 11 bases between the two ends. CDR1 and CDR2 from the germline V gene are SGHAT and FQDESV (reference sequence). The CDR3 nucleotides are TGTGCCAGCAGCCTAACGGGGGCCTCTGGAAACACCATATATTTT. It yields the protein CASSLTGASGNTIYF.

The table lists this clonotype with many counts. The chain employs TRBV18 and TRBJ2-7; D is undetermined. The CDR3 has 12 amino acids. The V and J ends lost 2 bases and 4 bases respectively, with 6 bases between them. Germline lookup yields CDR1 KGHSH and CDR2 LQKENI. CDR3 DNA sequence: TGTGCCAGCTCACCAGATCGGTACGAGCAGTACTTC. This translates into CASSPDRYEQYF.